This entry lists 30 T cell receptor beta chains sequenced from one sample in a study of shared clonotypes between healthy human individuals. Produced via immunoSEQ multiplex PCR; TCRdb's table is partial and in-frame only. The sample carries roughly 2.2 million clones, 80% to 95% recorded once. The sequenced sample consisted of naive CD4+ T cells from PBMCs. Subset of the sample: CD45RA+ positively selected. These receptors came from a young man in good health. Some clones in this sample may be carry-over from other donors' samples.

The rearrangement uses TRBV5-1 and TRBJ2-7; D is tentatively TRBD1 or TRBD2 (5 bases each). Trimming left V 3 bases short and J 2 bases short, with 12 bases between. This CDR3 has 14 amino acids. From germline, CDR1 is SGHRS and CDR2 YFSETQ. The CDR3 coding sequence is TGCGCCAGCAGCTCCGGACTGGGACCCTACGAGCAGTACTTC. It is translated as CASSSGLGPYEQYF.

This clone has more than one count but fewer than ten. The chain is built from TRBV28 and TRBJ1-5, with D hard to call. This CDR3 has 15 residues. V shed 7 bases and J shed 2 bases, with 15 bases lying between them. Germline lookup yields CDR1 MDHEN and CDR2 SYDVKM. The CDR3 region is CASTAPSVGNQPQHF. The CDR3 DNA follows: TGTGCCAGCACCGCTCCTTCCGTGGGCAATCAGCCCCAGCATTTT.

The chain uses TRBV7-2 and TRBJ1-1, with D possibly being TRBD1 (5 bases). This CDR3 spans 12 amino acids. Germline-derived CDR1 and CDR2 are SGHTA and FQGNSA. The V end lost 5 bases, the J end lost 9 bases, and 13 bases lay between the germline ends. The CDR3: CASSRGGGKAFF. The CDR3 coding sequence is TGTGCCAGCAGCCGGGGCGGAGGGAAAGCTTTCTTT.

Only one count was recorded for this clone. V and J are TRBV2 and TRBJ2-5; perhaps TRBD2 as D (7 bases). V shed 10 bases and J shed 5 bases, with 14 bases lying between them. This CDR3 has 12 amino acids. Germline loops: CDR1 SNHLY, CDR2 FYNNEI. CDR3 sequence: CANKKGGETQYF. Here the CDR3 DNA reads TGTGCCAACAAGAAGGGGGGGGAGACCCAGTACTTC.

This chain links TRBV12-2 with TRBJ2-5; the table gives TRBD2 as D, unverified against the DNA. TRBV12-2 is described as a pseudogene. The CDR3 runs 18 residues. The CDR3 DNA is TGTGCAAGTCGCTTCCCTCCCCCTAGCCGGGGGGAATCCGAGACCCAGTACTTC. The encoded protein is CASRFPPPSRGESETQYF.

J is TRBJ1-1 and V is TRBV5-1; D gene unclear. The CDR3 covers 14 residues. Germline V lookup: CDR1 SGHRS, CDR2 YFSETQ. V lost 2 bases and J lost 4, with 12 bases in between. CDR3 DNA: TGCGCCAGCAGCTTACGGACCACGGGCACTGAAGCTTTCTTT. This encodes CASSLRTTGTEAFF. The whole variable domain, filled in from reference TRBV5-1 and TRBJ1-1, reads KAGVTQTPRYLIKTRGQQVTLSCSPISGHRSVSWYQQTPGQGLQFLFEYFSETQRNKGNFPGRFSGRQFSNSRSEMNVSTLELGDSALYLCASSLRTTGTEAFFGQGTRLTVV.

The V and J genes are TRBV19 and TRBJ2-2; 7 bases match TRBD1. The V gene end was trimmed by 9 bases and the J gene end by 1 base; junction bases not matched to a gene: 5. Germline loops: CDR1 LNHDA, CDR2 SQIVND (reference sequence). The CDR3 has 14 amino acids. The CDR3 DNA is TGTGCCAGCAGACAGGGCTTGAACACCGGGGAGCTGTTTTTT. Amino acid sequence: CASRQGLNTGELFF.

The chain has TRBV7-2 and TRBJ1-1; 7 bases align to TRBD1. J lost 4 bases, V lost 2 bases, and 4 bases had no gene match. CDR1 SGHTA and CDR2 FQGNSA come from the germline V gene. This CDR3 spans 14 amino acids. The DNA for the CDR3 is TGTGCCAGCAGCTTACTGGGACAGCCCACTGAAGCTTTCTTT. This codes for CASSLLGQPTEAFF.

The chain joins TRBV6-5 to TRBJ1-4; 8 bases line up with TRBD1. V lost 6 bases to trimming and J lost 8 bases; unmatched junction nucleotides: 5. Germline CDR1 reads MNHEY; CDR2 reads SVGAGI. The CDR3 totals 13 residues. CDR3 loop: CASRRDRGEKLFF. Here the CDR3 DNA reads TGTGCCAGCAGGAGAGACAGGGGCGAAAAACTGTTTTTT.

This chain links TRBV19 with TRBJ1-1, with no clear D. CDR3 length: 13 residues. Trimming stripped 6 bases from V and 7 bases from J, with 15 bases between. Germline assignment: CDR1 LNHDA and CDR2 SQIVND (reference sequence). DNA for the CDR3: TGTGCCAGTAGATCTTTCGACACGCATGAAGCTTTCTTT. As protein: CASRSFDTHEAFF.

The V and J genes are TRBV29-1 and TRBJ1-1; D not resolved. The germline CDR1 and CDR2 sequences are SQVTM and ANQGSEA. The CDR3 covers 11 residues. V lost 5 bases to trimming and J lost 4 bases, with 8 bases between them. DNA for the CDR3: TGCAGCGTTCGTTCGTTCACTGAAGCTTTCTTT. As protein: CSVRSFTEAFF.

This clone has only one observation. This chain connects TRBV7-8 to TRBJ1-1; D unresolved. Deletions cut 4 bases from V and 4 bases from J, with 16 bases between. The CDR3 loop spans 15 amino acids. CDR1 is SGHVS, CDR2 FQNEAQ, per germline. CDR3 amino acids: CASSSLRFFSTEAFF. CDR3 nucleotide sequence: TGTGCCAGCAGCTCCCTGAGGTTTTTCTCCACTGAAGCTTTCTTT. Full variable domain (rest looked up from reference TRBV7-8 and TRBJ1-1): GAGVSQSPRYKVAKRGQDVALRCDPISGHVSLFWYQQALGQGPEFLTYFQNEAQLDKSGLPSDRFFAERPEGSVSTLKIQRTQQEDSAVYLCASSSLRFFSTEAFFGQGTRLTVV.

This chain's CDR3 is CASSLSRRGGNQPQHF. The CDR3, as DNA: TGTGCCAGCAGTTTATCCCGACGCGGGGGCAATCAGCCCCAGCATTTT. The chain links TRBV28 to TRBJ1-5; D unresolved. Germline V gene lookup returns CDR1 MDHEN and CDR2 SYDVKM. This CDR3 has 16 amino acids. Between the trimmed V and J ends, which lost 1 base and 2 bases, there was a span of 12 bases. Combining the CDR3 with reference TRBV28 and TRBJ1-5 gives the whole variable domain DVKVTQSSRYLVKRTGEKVFLECVQDMDHENMFWYRQDPGLGLRLIYFSYDVKMKEKGDIPEGYSVSREKKERFSLILESASTNQTSMYLCASSLSRRGGNQPQHFGDGTRLSIL.

Details on this clone: This CDR3 is also generated by other DNA sequences in the sample. V usage is TRBV6-1 and J usage is TRBJ1-1; D is unclear. Germline lookup yields CDR1 MNHNS and CDR2 SASEGT. This CDR3 spans 13 amino acids. The V and J ends lost 0 bases and 5 bases respectively, with 7 bases between them. Here the CDR3 reads CASSEALRTEAFF. CDR3 sequence (DNA): TGTGCCAGCAGTGAAGCGCTAAGAACTGAAGCTTTCTTT.

J is TRBJ2-3 and V is TRBV7-9; 7 positions agree with TRBD2. V shed 0 bases and J 6 bases; nucleotides not matched to a gene: 9. CDR3 length: 16 residues. The V gene's germline CDR1 is SEHNR and CDR2 FQNEAQ (reference sequence). The DNA of the CDR3 is TGTGCCAGCAGCTTAGCACTAGGAGGGAGGGATGATACGCAGTATTTT. It translates to CASSLALGGRDDTQYF.

Details on this clone: An end of the junction differs from the germline gene, which may be a read error. This chain links TRBV11-1 with TRBJ2-7; a weak D match, TRBD2 (6 bases). The germline V gene encodes CDR1 SGHAT and CDR2 FQDESV (reference sequence). The CDR3 covers 11 residues. CDR3 bases: TGTGCCAGCAGCTTAGGGGACTCAACTCTCTTC. It is translated as CASSLGDSTLF.

CDR3 bases: TGTGCCAGCAGCACAGGGAGGGGAGGCACTGAAGCTTTCTTT. It is translated as CASSTGRGGTEAFF. The gene calls are TRBV28 and TRBJ1-1; perhaps TRBD1 as D (6 bases). The CDR3 is 14 amino acids. CDR1 is MDHEN and CDR2 is SYDVKM in the germline V gene. Trimming removed 6 bases from V and 4 bases from J, with 15 bases in between.

The chain uses TRBV29-1 and TRBJ2-7; TRBD1 might be the D (5 bases). V lost 5 bases to trimming and J lost 2 bases, with 16 bases between them. The length of the CDR3 is 14 residues. The germline V gene encodes CDR1 SQVTM and CDR2 ANQGSEA. The CDR3 is CSVLGWGSTYEQYF. The CDR3 DNA sequence: TGCAGCGTTCTGGGCTGGGGCTCAACCTACGAGCAGTACTTC.

V gene TRBV4-3 combines with J gene TRBJ2-3; the D gene is possibly TRBD1 (6 bases). The germline CDR1 and CDR2 sequences are LGHNA and YSLEER. The CDR3 is 17 residues long. V gave up 0 bases and J gave up 1 base, with 14 bases separating them. In DNA form, the CDR3 reads TGCGCCAGCAGCCAAGACAGAACAGGGCTACGCACAGATACGCAGTATTTT. It translates to CASSQDRTGLRTDTQYF.

V usage is TRBV5-8 and J usage is TRBJ2-4, with D perhaps given as TRBD1 or TRBD2 (7 bases each). This CDR3 contains 17 residues. Per germline, CDR1 SGHTS and CDR2 YDEGEE. The ends were cut back, 0 bases at V and 7 bases at J, with 20 bases in the middle. CDR3 nucleotides: TGTGCCAGCAGCTTGGCGGGGGGCAGCCTGACAGGGAACATTCAGTACTTC. Protein product: CASSLAGGSLTGNIQYF.

This rearrangement joins TRBV15 to TRBJ1-4; D is uncertain. This CDR3 spans 12 amino acids. V lost 0 bases and J 8 bases, leaving 4 bases between the germline ends. Germline V gives CDR1 LNHNV, CDR2 YYDKDF (reference sequence). CDR3 DNA: TGTGCCACCAGCAGAGATTGGGAAAAACTGTTTTTT. Translated: CATSRDWEKLFF.

V and J are TRBV7-3 and TRBJ2-7, with D perhaps matching TRBD1 or TRBD2 (5 bases each). There are 13 residues in the CDR3. The V end lost 5 bases, the J end lost 4 bases, and 12 bases lay between the germline ends. Per germline, CDR1 SGHTA and CDR2 FQGTGA. CDR3 DNA sequence: TGTGCCAGCAGCCCGGGACCCGCATACGAGCAGTACTTC. This gives the protein CASSPGPAYEQYF.

Comments on this clone: Different DNA sequences within this sample yield the same CDR3. CDR3 region: CASSFGTGTNEKLFF. CDR3 nucleotide sequence: TGCGCCAGCAGCTTTGGGACAGGCACTAATGAAAAACTGTTTTTT. The V call is TRBV5-1, the J call TRBJ1-4; 8 bases are shared with TRBD1. This CDR3 is 15 amino acids long. Per the germline V gene, CDR1 is SGHRS and CDR2 is YFSETQ. With V trimmed by 2 bases and J by 2 bases, 2 bases remained unmatched.

This chain connects TRBV5-1 to TRBJ2-3; 7 bases align to TRBD2. V lost 4 bases to trimming and J lost 3 bases; unmatched junction nucleotides: 2. The length of the CDR3 is 13 residues. CDR1 SGHRS and CDR2 YFSETQ come from the germline V gene. The DNA for the CDR3 is TGCGCCAGCAGCCACGGGGGGACAGATACGCAGTATTTT. Translation gives CASSHGGTDTQYF. The complete variable domain, with remaining parts taken from reference TRBV5-1 and TRBJ2-3, reads KAGVTQTPRYLIKTRGQQVTLSCSPISGHRSVSWYQQTPGQGLQFLFEYFSETQRNKGNFPGRFSGRQFSNSRSEMNVSTLELGDSALYLCASSHGGTDTQYFGPGTRLTVL.

V is TRBV9 and J is TRBJ2-5; weak D call: TRBD2 (6 bases). Trimming cost V 0 bases and J 2 bases, with 11 bases left between them. Germline CDR1 reads SGDLS; CDR2 reads YYNGEE. The CDR3 covers 15 residues. For the CDR3, the DNA is TGTGCCAGCAGCGTAGCCAGCGGGCCGCAAGAGACCCAGTACTTC. It specifies CASSVASGPQETQYF.

The rearrangement links TRBV21-1 to TRBJ2-7. TRBV21-1 is listed as a pseudogene. This CDR3 contains 17 residues. CDR3 protein: CASSKLPSPQWGYEQYF. In DNA form, the CDR3 reads TGTGCCAGCAGCAAACTTCCTTCCCCTCAGTGGGGCTACGAGCAGTACTTC.

The chain has TRBV29-1 and TRBJ1-4; D might be TRBD1 (5 bases). Germline loops: CDR1 SQVTM, CDR2 ANQGSEA. The V and J ends lost 2 bases and 7 bases respectively, with 17 bases between them. There are 15 residues in the CDR3. The CDR3 nucleotides read TGCAGCGTTGAATCGGGGCCAACGGAGGGTGAAAAACTGTTTTTT. Amino acids: CSVESGPTEGEKLFF.

In its sample, this clone was seen once. The chain joins TRBV6-6 to TRBJ2-7; unclear D gene. Per germline, CDR1 MNHNY and CDR2 SVGAGI (reference sequence). The CDR3 is made up of 13 amino acids. Trimming left V 4 bases short and J 2 bases short, with 9 bases between. CDR3 coding DNA: TGTGCCAGCAGTTCACCGGCCACCTACGAGCAGTACTTC. This sequence encodes CASSSPATYEQYF.

In nucleotides, the CDR3 is TGTGCCAGCAGTTACTCCAGGGAGGCCGGGGAGCTGTTTTTT. Translating it yields CASSYSREAGELFF. This chain joins TRBV6-6 and TRBJ2-2, with D possibly being TRBD2 (6 bases). Germline-derived CDR1 and CDR2 are MNHNY and SVGAGI (reference sequence). The CDR3 loop spans 14 amino acids. V was shortened by 0 bases and J by 6 bases, with 8 bases between the two germline ends.

This sequence joins TRBV5-1 and TRBJ1-1, with a possible D match to TRBD1 (5 bases). The germline V gene encodes CDR1 SGHRS and CDR2 YFSETQ. The V gene lost 0 bases and the J gene lost 4 bases, with 10 bases spanning the gap. The CDR3 contains 14 residues. The CDR3 DNA reads TGCGCCAGCAGCTTGGCCTCGGGGGTCACTGAAGCTTTCTTT. It translates to CASSLASGVTEAFF.